This T cell receptor (beta chain) emerged from a study of T cell responses to AZD1222 COVID-19 vaccine. Study-level results: Only a handful of AZD1222 recipients tested seropositive at baseline. Scientists sampled the repertoires only once the peak T cell response had passed.

Trimming stripped 4 bases from V and 4 bases from J, with 7 bases between. The CDR3 length is 12 residues. Germline V gives CDR1 SGHKS, CDR2 YYEKEE (reference sequence). Pooled together were second doses at about 4 or about 12 weeks. This table comes from immunoSEQ multiplex PCR, and its TCRdb copy is limited to in-frame clones, with some not included. The sample shows 98,000 or so clones, approximately 84% of them seen only once. Note on this clone: Its target is not known.

The J gene is TRBJ2-3, the V gene TRBV5-5, with a tentative D call TRBD2 (6 bases). The sequence derives from an adult who received the AZD1222 COVID-19 vaccine. The starting material was peripheral blood, obtained 28 days after the second AZD1222 dose. The DNA for the CDR3 is TGTGCCAGCAGCAGGGAGGCAGATACGCAGTATTTT. Translation: CASSREADTQYF.